There are a few counts of the clone carrying this TCR beta chain. Its cognate antigen is unknown. The source of the sample is a study of blood T cells in healthy people across ages. Study-level results: Both naive CD4+ cell counts and diversity were greater in long-lived donors than in aged donors.

Investigators took roughly 9.5 milliliters of peripheral blood from every donor. Total RNA extraction produced at least 5.5 micrograms (per sample) for the study. Primers used in a second PCR of roughly 7 to 12 cycles were a sample-barcoded 5' primer and a J-beta primer mix. A template-switch adaptor with 12 random nucleotides tagged each cDNA molecule. TCRdb fed the 5' RACE reads into MiXCR, producing one record per CDR3 protein. This repertoire shows about 640,000 distinct CDR3 sequences, approximately 30% found once; its top ten account for 15% to 17%. Sequences were obtained from blood. The sequence came from a woman older than 75 in good health.

The chain's CDR3 is CAISESRTSGANTGELFF. The CDR3 DNA sequence: TGTGCCATCAGTGAGTCGAGGACTAGCGGGGCGAACACCGGGGAGCTGTTTTTT. This chain joins TRBV10-3 and TRBJ2-2; 12 bases line up with TRBD2. V lost 0 bases, J lost 0 bases, and 2 bases stayed unmatched. The CDR3 covers 18 residues. The germline V gene encodes CDR1 ENHRY and CDR2 SYGVKD.